This TCR beta chain was captured by sequencing in a study of T cell repertoires in cytomegalovirus infection. Across the study: Indications of both CMV infection and matching HLA type were provided by public TCR beta signatures.

TCRdb re-derived calls from the reads in MiXCR, one entry per CDR3 protein. In the table there are about 110,000 distinct CDR3 sequences, 10% of which are singletons. About this clonotype itself: The antigen is undetermined. The junction shows a germline mismatch at one end, possibly a read error.

This CDR3 contains 11 residues. Germline V gene sequence: CDR1 SEHNR, CDR2 FQNEAQ (reference sequence). This TCR was recovered from a human donor in good health (CMV status not recorded). Some clones in this sample may be carry-over from other donors' samples. The rearrangement links TRBV7-9 to TRBJ2-1; 11 bases map to TRBD2. The sequencing sample was made of PBMCs, sequenced either directly or after in vitro stimulation (not recorded which). The CDR3 DNA sequence: TGTGCCAGCAGCCTGACTAGCGGGACCATTTTC. Amino acids: CASSLTSGTIF.